This TCR beta chain was profiled in a study of OX40 agonist ivuxolimab in advanced cancers. V lost 7 bases and J lost 3; bases outside the gene matches: 5. The CDR3 covers 15 residues. Germline values: CDR1 SNHLY, CDR2 FYNNEI. TCRdb's table, derived via immunoSEQ multiplex PCR, lists solely in-frame clones and lacks some. Of about 80,000 clones detected, roughly nine tenths appear once; the ten largest clones hold 10% to 15%. The TCR comes from an adult with an advanced solid tumor such as melanoma, head and neck, liver or kidney cancer. The J gene is TRBJ2-7, the V gene TRBV2, with TRBD2 matching over 14 bases. Specimen: CD4+ or CD8+ T cells sorted from blood, collected in a trial of the OX40 agonist ivuxolimab. The DNA for the CDR3 is TGTGCCAGCAAAGGGACTAGCGGGAGCATCTACGAGCAGTACTTC. This encodes CASKGTSGSIYEQYF.